This T cell receptor beta chain was sequenced during a study of beta chain features in type 1 diabetes. Study findings and constraints: Within the patient group, naive, central memory and Treg TCRB repertoires appeared more similar to each other than within healthy donors. The study found moderately but significantly shorter TCRB CDR3s in all four CD4+ subsets of Type 1 diabetes patients.

Via the markers CD45RO/CCR7/CD25/CD127/CD95/CD27, stem cell-like memory, regulatory, central memory and naive CD4+ cells were sorted. This clone was recorded only once. Its antigen is unidentified. The whole isolated RNA underwent reverse transcription, so sequencing captured expressed TCRB transcripts. Profiling relied on immunoSEQ multiplex PCR, and the TCRdb table lists in-frame clones only, not all of them. Seen here are hundreds of thousands of clones, roughly 12% observed once, and the top ten hold about 0.02%. Sequenced material: naive CD4+ T cells from blood. This TCR was recovered from a young man with type 1 diabetes.

The CDR3 bases are TGTGCCTGGAGTGGCCTCGGGACAGTATACGAGCAGTACTTC. Translated, it gives CAWSGLGTVYEQYF. V is TRBV30 and J is TRBJ2-7, with 7 bases that match TRBD1. The CDR3 spans 14 residues. V lost 1 base and J lost 4; bases outside the gene matches: 7. Germline-derived CDR1 and CDR2 are GTSNPN and SVGIG (reference sequence).